One T cell receptor beta chain is described in this entry. Under the authors' procedure: Amplifying reference gene primers gave estimates of nucleated cell counts. Profiled with immunoSEQ multiplex PCR; TCRdb holds only in-frame clones, not every one. V and J calls and clone size are those listed in that table; D and trimming were worked out from the DNA. The repertoire holds about half a million clones, with 80% to 90% as singletons. The entry originates in a study of blood T cell repertoires in COVID-19. About the research overall: Sample material is recorded as cDNA or gDNA derived from T cells, B-cell-depleted T cells, or PBMCs.

The V end was cut by 11 bases, the J end by 3 bases, with 7 bases between. Germline CDR1 is MNHEY and CDR2 is SVGAGI. The CDR3 sequence is 10 residues long. The sample was peripheral blood. This sequence originates from a human donor in a cohort sampled during active COVID-19. The V call is TRBV6-5, the J call TRBJ1-1; tentative D call: TRBD1 (5 bases). DNA for the CDR3: TGTGCCGGAGGGGACACTGAAGCTTTCTTT. Protein product: CAGGDTEAFF.